The rows below give T cell receptor beta chains drawn from one sample of a study of blood T cell repertoires in COVID-19. Profiled with immunoSEQ multiplex PCR; TCRdb holds only in-frame clones, not every one. Of 90,000 to 150,000 clones in the sample, about 90% were seen once. The sample consisted of peripheral blood. These receptors were obtained from a man between 65 and 85 years old who had recovered from COVID-19. The CDR3 runs from the conserved cysteine through the conserved F or W. The order of the fields is clone size, J gene, V gene, D gene, CDR3 DNA, CDR3 protein. A D gene is named only where the DNA matches it firmly. For some rows the clone size is stated as once, few or many, or as a class when expanded; others skip it.

>.|TRBJ2-3|TRBV2|TRBD1
TGTGCCAGCAGTCGGACAGGGTTGACAGATACGCAGTATTTT
CASSRTGLTDTQYF
>.|TRBJ2-7|TRBV3-1/TRBV3-2|.
TGTGCCAGCAGCCGGACAGATCCCTACGAGCAGTACTTC
CASSRTDPYEQYF
>.|TRBJ1-2|TRBV2|.
TGTGCCAGCAGTGAAGTTGGGGGGTTTGACTATGGCTACACCTTC
CASSEVGGFDYGYTF
>.|TRBJ2-5|TRBV7-3|.
TGTGCCAGCAGCTCCGCGGGGGCGGAGACCCAGTACTTC
CASSSAGAETQYF
>.|TRBJ1-3|TRBV3-1/TRBV3-2|.
TGTGCCAGCAGTCCTGTAGTAGCGGGTGGAAACACCATATATTTT
CASSPVVAGGNTIYF
>once|TRBJ2-4|TRBV14|.
TGTGCCAGCAGCCAAGAGATGGGCGAGGGTGGGAAAAACATTCAGTACTTC
CASSQEMGEGGKNIQYF
>.|TRBJ2-7|TRBV27|TRBD2
TGTGCCAGCAGTTTATCTCTACTAGCGGGTTACGAGCAGTACTTC
CASSLSLLAGYEQYF
>few|TRBJ1-6|TRBV5-1|.
TGCGCCAGCAGCTTGGCAACAGGGATCAATTCACCCCTCCACTTT
CASSLATGINSPLHF
>.|TRBJ1-1|TRBV29-1|TRBD1
TGCAGCACGAACCGGGGGACAGGGGACTCTGAAGCTTTCTTT
CSTNRGTGDSEAFF
>once|TRBJ1-4|TRBV12-3/TRBV12-4|.
TGTGCCAGCAGTCGAGGGGGGGAGGAAAAACTGTTTTTT
CASSRGGEEKLFF
>.|TRBJ1-2|TRBV6-1|.
TGTGCCAGCAGTGAAGAGGGGCAGGGCTATGGCTACACCTTC
CASSEEGQGYGYTF
>.|TRBJ1-2|TRBV6-6|TRBD1
TGTGCCAGCAGTACGGGACAGTTTGGGGGCTACACCTTC
CASSTGQFGGYTF
>.|TRBJ2-5|TRBV7-8|.
TGTGCCAGCAGCCCCCAGCAGGGTGGGCGGGAGACCCAGTACTTC
CASSPQQGGRETQYF
>.|TRBJ2-4|TRBV11-2|TRBD1
TGTGCCAGCAGTGACAGGGGAAACATTCAGTACTTC
CASSDRGNIQYF
>few|TRBJ1-3|TRBV6-5|.
TGTGCCAGCAGACAGGGTTCTGGAAACACCATATATTTT
CASRQGSGNTIYF
>.|TRBJ2-3|TRBV2|.
TGTGCCAGCAGGACAGAAAGCACAGATACGCAGTATTTT
CASRTESTDTQYF
>.|TRBJ2-2|TRBV7-3|.
TGTGCCAGCAGCATTGGAGGAACCGGGGAGCTGTTTTTT
CASSIGGTGELFF
>once|TRBJ1-2|TRBV28|TRBD1
TGTGCCAGCAGTCCGGCTGGACAGGGGGGTGGCTACACCTTC
CASSPAGQGGGYTF
>.|TRBJ2-7|TRBV15|TRBD1
TGTGCCACCAGCAGAGATAGGGGGACAGACTCCTACGAGCAGTACTTC
CATSRDRGTDSYEQYF
>.|TRBJ2-7|TRBV9|.
TGTGCCAGCAGCGCCGTAGTTAGCTCCTACGAGCAGTACTTC
CASSAVVSSYEQYF
>.|TRBJ2-3|TRBV5-4|TRBD2
TGTGCCAGCAGCTTCAAACTAGCGGGGGCCACAGATACGCAGTATTTT
CASSFKLAGATDTQYF
>.|TRBJ2-5|TRBV4-2|.
TGTGCCAGCAGCCGCCGACCGGATAGAGGGCATGAGACCCAGTACTTC
CASSRRPDRGHETQYF
>.|TRBJ2-1|TRBV5-6|.
TGTGCCAGCAGCTTGGTCTACAGGGACTCCTACAATGAGCAGTTCTTC
CASSLVYRDSYNEQFF
>.|TRBJ2-2|TRBV30|.
TGTGCCTGGAGTGTAAGCTGGACATACACCGGGGAGCTGTTTTTT
CAWSVSWTYTGELFF
>.|TRBJ1-5|TRBV6-5|TRBD1
TGTGCCAGCAGTTCCTTCGGGACAGTTCAGCCCCAGCATTTT
CASSSFGTVQPQHF
>once|TRBJ1-1|TRBV11-3|.
TGTGCCAGCCGCCAGTCGGCTTTCTTT
CASRQSAFF
>.|TRBJ1-5|TRBV5-4|.
TGTGCCAGCAGCTTGTCAGAAAATCAGCCCCAGCATTTT
CASSLSENQPQHF
>few|TRBJ2-2|TRBV5-1|.
TGCGCCAGCAGCGTCTTAGACACCGGGGAGCTGTTTTTT
CASSVLDTGELFF